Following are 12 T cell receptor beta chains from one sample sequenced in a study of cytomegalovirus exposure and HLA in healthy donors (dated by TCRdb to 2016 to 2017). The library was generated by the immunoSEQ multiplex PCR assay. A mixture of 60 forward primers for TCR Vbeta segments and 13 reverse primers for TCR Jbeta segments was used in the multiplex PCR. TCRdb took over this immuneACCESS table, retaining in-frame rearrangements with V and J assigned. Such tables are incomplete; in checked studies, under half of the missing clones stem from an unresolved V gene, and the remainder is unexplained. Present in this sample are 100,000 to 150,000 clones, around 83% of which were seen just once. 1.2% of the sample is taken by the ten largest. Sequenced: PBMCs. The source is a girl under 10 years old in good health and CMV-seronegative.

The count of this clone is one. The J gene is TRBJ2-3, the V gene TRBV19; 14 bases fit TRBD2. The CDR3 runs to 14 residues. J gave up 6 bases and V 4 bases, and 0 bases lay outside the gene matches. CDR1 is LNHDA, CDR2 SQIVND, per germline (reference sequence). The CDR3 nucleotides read TGTGCCAGTAGTAGACTAGCGGGGGGGGATACGCAGTATTTT. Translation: CASSRLAGGDTQYF.

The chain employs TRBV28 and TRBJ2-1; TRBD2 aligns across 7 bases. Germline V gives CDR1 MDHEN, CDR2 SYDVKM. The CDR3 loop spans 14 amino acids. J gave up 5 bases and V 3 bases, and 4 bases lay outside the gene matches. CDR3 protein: CASSLRRENNEQFF. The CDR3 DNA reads TGTGCCAGCAGTTTGCGGCGGGAGAACAATGAGCAGTTCTTC.

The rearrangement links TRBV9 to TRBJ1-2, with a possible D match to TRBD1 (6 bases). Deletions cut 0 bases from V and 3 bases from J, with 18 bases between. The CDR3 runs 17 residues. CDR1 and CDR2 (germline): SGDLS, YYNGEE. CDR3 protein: CASSVEGDPKVDYGYTF. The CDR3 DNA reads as TGTGCCAGCAGCGTAGAGGGGGACCCTAAGGTGGACTATGGCTACACCTTC.

The CDR3 reads CASSYSTGGTYEQYF. CDR3 bases: TGCGCCAGCAGCTACAGCACAGGGGGGACCTACGAGCAGTACTTC. V and J are TRBV5-1 and TRBJ2-7; 8 nucleotides align to TRBD1. The CDR3 spans 15 residues. Trimming at V came to 3 bases and at J to 2 bases, leaving 7 bases not matched to a gene. CDR1 SGHRS and CDR2 YFSETQ come from the germline V gene. The full variable domain, in which reference TRBV5-1 and TRBJ2-7 provide the parts outside the CDR3, is KAGVTQTPRYLIKTRGQQVTLSCSPISGHRSVSWYQQTPGQGLQFLFEYFSETQRNKGNFPGRFSGRQFSNSRSEMNVSTLELGDSALYLCASSYSTGGTYEQYFGPGTRLTVT.

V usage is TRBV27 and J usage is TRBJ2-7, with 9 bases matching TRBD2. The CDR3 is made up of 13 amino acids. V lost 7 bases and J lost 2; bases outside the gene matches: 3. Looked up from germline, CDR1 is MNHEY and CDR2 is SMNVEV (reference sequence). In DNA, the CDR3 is TGTGCCAGCAAGACTAGCGGAACCTACGAGCAGTACTTC. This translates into CASKTSGTYEQYF.

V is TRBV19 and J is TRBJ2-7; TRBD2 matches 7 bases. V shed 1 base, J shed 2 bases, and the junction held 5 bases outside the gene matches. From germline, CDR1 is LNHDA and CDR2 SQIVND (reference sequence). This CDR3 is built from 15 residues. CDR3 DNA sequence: TGTGCCAGTAGTATAGTCGTCGCGGGAGCCTACGAGCAGTACTTC. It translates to CASSIVVAGAYEQYF.

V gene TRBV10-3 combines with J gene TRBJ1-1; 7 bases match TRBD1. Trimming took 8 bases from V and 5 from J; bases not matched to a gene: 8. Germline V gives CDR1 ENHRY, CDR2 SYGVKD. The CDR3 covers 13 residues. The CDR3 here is CAIGQTGNTEAFF. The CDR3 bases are TGTGCCATCGGACAGACAGGGAATACTGAAGCTTTCTTT.

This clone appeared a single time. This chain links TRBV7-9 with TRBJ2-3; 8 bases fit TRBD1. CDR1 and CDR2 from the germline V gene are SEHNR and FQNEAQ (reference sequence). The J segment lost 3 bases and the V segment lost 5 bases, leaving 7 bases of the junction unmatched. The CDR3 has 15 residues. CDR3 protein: CASSLSQGATDTQYF. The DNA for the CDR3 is TGTGCCAGCAGCCTGTCCCAGGGGGCAACAGATACGCAGTATTTT.

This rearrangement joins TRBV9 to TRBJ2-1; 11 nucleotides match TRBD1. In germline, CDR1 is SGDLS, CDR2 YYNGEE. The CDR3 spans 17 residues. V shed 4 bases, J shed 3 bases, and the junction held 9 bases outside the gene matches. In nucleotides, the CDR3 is TGTGCCAGCAGCCTATCGCGGGACAGGGGGTTCTACAATGAGCAGTTCTTC. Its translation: CASSLSRDRGFYNEQFF. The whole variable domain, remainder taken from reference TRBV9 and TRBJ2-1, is DSGVTQTPKHLITATGQRVTLRCSPRSGDLSVYWYQQSLDQGLQFLIQYYNGEERAKGNILERFSAQQFPDLHSELNLSSLELGDSALYFCASSLSRDRGFYNEQFFGPGTRLTVL.

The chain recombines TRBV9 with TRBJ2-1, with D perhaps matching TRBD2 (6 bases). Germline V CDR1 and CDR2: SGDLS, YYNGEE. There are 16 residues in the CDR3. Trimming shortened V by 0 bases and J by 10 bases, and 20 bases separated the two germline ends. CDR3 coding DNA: TGTGCCAGCAGCGTAGATGGGGGGTGGGGCTCGGGAGAGCAGTTCTTC. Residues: CASSVDGGWGSGEQFF.

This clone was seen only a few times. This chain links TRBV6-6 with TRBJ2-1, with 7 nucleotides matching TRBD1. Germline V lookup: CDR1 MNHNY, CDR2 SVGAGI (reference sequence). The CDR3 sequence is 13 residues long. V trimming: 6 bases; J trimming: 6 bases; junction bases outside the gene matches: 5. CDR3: CASSLTGINEQFF. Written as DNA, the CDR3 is TGTGCCAGCAGCTTGACAGGGATCAATGAGCAGTTCTTC.

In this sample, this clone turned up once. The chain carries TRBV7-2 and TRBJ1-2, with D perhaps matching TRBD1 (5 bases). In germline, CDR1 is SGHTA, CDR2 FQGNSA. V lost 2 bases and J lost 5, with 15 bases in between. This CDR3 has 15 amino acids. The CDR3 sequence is CASSLNYDSAYGYTF. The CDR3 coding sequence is TGTGCCAGCAGCTTAAATTACGACAGCGCTTATGGCTACACCTTC. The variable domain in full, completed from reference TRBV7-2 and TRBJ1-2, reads GAGVSQSPSNKVTEKGKDVELRCDPISGHTALYWYRQSLGQGLEFLIYFQGNSAPDKSGLPSDRFSAERTGGSVSTLTIQRTQQEDSAVYLCASSLNYDSAYGYTFGSGTRLTVV.